The entry that follows covers one T cell receptor beta chain sequence. This sample was taken from a study of shared clonotypes between healthy human individuals. This CDR3 has 11 amino acids. The V end lost 6 bases, the J end lost 9 bases, and 14 bases lay between the germline ends. Germline V gene sequence: CDR1 GTSNPN, CDR2 SVGIG (reference sequence). Naive CD8 cells lacked CD45RO and underwent positive selection for CCR7, leaving out terminally differentiated effector memory CD45RA+ cells. Produced via immunoSEQ multiplex PCR; TCRdb's table is partial and in-frame only. The table has a few million clones, 93% seen once.

This receptor was taken from a man between 18 and 29 years old in good health. Some clones in this sample may be carry-over from other donors' samples. Source material: naive CD8+ T cells from PBMCs. The chain couples TRBV30 to TRBJ1-2; tentative D call: TRBD1 (5 bases). CDR3 sequence: CACWGGGSYTF. The CDR3 nucleotides read TGTGCCTGCTGGGGCGGGGGTAGCTACACCTTC.